The entry below gives a single T cell receptor beta chain sequence along with its context. The donors formed part of the approximately 120-subject validation cohort, distinct from the roughly 670-subject first cohort. Germline CDR1 is SGDLS and CDR2 is YYNGEE. The V segment lost 3 bases and the J segment 8 bases; nucleotides outside the gene matches: 11. The CDR3 covers 15 residues. Data came from immunoSEQ multiplex PCR; TCRdb stores just in-frame clones and leaves some out. In the table there are around 150,000 clones, 80% to 90% of which are singletons. The record originates from a study of cytomegalovirus exposure and HLA in healthy donors.

This receptor was identified in a young woman in good health and CMV-seronegative. V gene TRBV9 combines with J gene TRBJ1-1; 9 nucleotides agree with TRBD1. The sequenced sample was PBMCs. The CDR3 sequence is CASSALPGQGNEAFF. The CDR3 DNA follows: TGTGCCAGCAGCGCCCTCCCGGGACAGGGAAACGAAGCTTTCTTT.